The clone carrying this T cell receptor (beta chain) appeared once. Its antigen is unidentified. Vbeta (60) and Jbeta (13) primers were used in the PCR. Data came from immunoSEQ multiplex PCR; TCRdb stores just in-frame clones and leaves some out. The repertoire includes approximately 85,000 clones, over 70% of them detected once, and about 34% sits in the top ten. This entry is derived from a study of cytomegalovirus exposure and HLA in healthy donors. Notes on the study in general: A classifier reportedly called cytomegalovirus status with high sensitivity and specificity. Rates of TCR association differed by HLA locus in a later analysis, with DRB1 highest and HLA-C lowest.

The CDR3 has 16 amino acids. V lost 4 bases and J lost 1; bases outside the gene matches: 8. Germline CDR1 SGDLS, CDR2 YYNGEE. Likely unrecorded immune exposures existed in these nominally healthy donors. Source material: PBMCs. The chain links TRBV9 to TRBJ2-3; TRBD2 matches at 8 bases. The sequence was obtained from a man aged 45-65 years in good health and CMV-seropositive. DNA for the CDR3: TGTGCCAGCAGCTCCCCCCGGCGGGGGGGCACAGATACGCAGTATTTT. Protein product: CASSSPRRGGTDTQYF.